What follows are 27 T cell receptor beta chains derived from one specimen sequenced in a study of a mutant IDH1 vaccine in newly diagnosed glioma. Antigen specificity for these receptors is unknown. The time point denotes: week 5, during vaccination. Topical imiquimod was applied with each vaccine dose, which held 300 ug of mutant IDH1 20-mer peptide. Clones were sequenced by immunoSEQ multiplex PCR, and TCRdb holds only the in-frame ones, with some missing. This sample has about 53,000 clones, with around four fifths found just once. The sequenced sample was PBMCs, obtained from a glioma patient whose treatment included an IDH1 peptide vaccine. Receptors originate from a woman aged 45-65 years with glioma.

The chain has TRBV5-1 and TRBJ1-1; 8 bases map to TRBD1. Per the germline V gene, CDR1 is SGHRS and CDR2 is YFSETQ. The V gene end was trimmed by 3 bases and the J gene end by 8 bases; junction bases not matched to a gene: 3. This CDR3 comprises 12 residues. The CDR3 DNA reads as TGCGCCAGCAGCTCCCGACAGGGGGAAGCTTTCTTT. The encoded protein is CASSSRQGEAFF.

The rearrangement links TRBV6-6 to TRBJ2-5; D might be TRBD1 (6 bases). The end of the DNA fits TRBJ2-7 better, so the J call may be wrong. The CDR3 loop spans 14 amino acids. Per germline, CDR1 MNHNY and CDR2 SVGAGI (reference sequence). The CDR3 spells CASSKDSGSYEQYF. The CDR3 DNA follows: TGTGCCAGCAGTAAGGACAGTGGCTCCTACGAGCAGTACTTC.

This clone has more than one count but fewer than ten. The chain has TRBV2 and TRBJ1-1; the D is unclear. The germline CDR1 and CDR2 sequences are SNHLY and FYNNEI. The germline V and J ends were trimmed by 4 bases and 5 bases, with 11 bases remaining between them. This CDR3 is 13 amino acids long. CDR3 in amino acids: CASSVAEATEAFF. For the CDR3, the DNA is TGTGCCAGCAGTGTCGCGGAGGCAACTGAAGCTTTCTTT. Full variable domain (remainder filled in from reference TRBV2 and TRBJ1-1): EPEVTQTPSHQVTQMGQEVILRCVPISNHLYFYWYRQILGQKVEFLVSFYNNEISEKSEIFDDQFSVERPDGSNFTLKIRSTKLEDSAMYFCASSVAEATEAFFGQGTRLTVV.

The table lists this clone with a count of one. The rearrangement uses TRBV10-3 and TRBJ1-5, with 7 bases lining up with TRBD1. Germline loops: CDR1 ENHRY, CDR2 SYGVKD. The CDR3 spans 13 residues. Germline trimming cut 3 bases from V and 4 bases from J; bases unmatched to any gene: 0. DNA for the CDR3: TGTGCCATCAGTGAACAGGGGAATCAGCCCCAGCATTTT. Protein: CAISEQGNQPQHF.

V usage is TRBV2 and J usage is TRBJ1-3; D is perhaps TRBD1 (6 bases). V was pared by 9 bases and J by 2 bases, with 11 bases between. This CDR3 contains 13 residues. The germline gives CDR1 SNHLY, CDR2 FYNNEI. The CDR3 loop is CARTRGTGNTIYF. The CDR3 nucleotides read TGTGCCAGAACCAGGGGAACTGGAAACACCATATATTTT.

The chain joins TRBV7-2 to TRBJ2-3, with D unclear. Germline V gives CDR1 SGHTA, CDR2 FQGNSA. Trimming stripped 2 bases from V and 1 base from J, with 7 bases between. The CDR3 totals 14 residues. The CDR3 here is CASSLPGGTDTQYF. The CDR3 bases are TGTGCCAGCAGCTTACCTGGGGGCACAGATACGCAGTATTTT.

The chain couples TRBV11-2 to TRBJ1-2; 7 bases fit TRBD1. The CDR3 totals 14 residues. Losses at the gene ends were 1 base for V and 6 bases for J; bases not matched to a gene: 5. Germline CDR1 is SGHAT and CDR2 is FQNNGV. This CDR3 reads CASSLGTGTDGYTF. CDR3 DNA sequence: TGTGCCAGCAGCTTAGGGACCGGGACAGATGGCTACACCTTC. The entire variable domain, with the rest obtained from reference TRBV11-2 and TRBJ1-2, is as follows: EAGVAQSPRYKIIEKRQSVAFWCNPISGHATLYWYQQILGQGPKLLIQFQNNGVVDDSQLPKDRFSAERLKGVDSTLKIQPAKLEDSAVYLCASSLGTGTDGYTFGSGTRLTVV.

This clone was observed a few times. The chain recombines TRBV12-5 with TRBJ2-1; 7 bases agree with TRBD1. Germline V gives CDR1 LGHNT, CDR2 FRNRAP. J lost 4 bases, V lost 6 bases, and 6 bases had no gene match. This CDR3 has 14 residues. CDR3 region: CASGLGTVYNEQFF. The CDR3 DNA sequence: TGTGCTAGTGGCCTCGGGACAGTATACAATGAGCAGTTCTTC.

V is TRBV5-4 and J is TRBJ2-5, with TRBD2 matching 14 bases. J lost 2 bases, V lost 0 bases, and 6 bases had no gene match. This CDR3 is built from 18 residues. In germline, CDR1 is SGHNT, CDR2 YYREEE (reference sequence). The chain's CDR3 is CASSLAGLAGGVQETQYF. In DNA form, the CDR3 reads TGTGCCAGCAGCTTGGCAGGACTAGCGGGAGGCGTTCAAGAGACCCAGTACTTC.

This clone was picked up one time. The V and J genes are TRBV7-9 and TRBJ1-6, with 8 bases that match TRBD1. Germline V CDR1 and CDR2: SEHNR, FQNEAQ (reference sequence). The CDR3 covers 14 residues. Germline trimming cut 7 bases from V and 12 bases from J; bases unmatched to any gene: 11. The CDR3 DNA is TGTGCCAGCAAACCGGACAGGGTCGGGATACCCCTCCACTTT. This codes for CASKPDRVGIPLHF.

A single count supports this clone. CDR3 in amino acids: CASSSTENYGYTF. The CDR3 region has the DNA TGTGCCAGCAGCTCGACAGAAAACTATGGCTACACCTTC. The chain has TRBV9 and TRBJ1-2, with D maybe TRBD1 (5 bases). The CDR3 runs 13 residues. V was shortened by 4 bases and J by 2 bases, with 9 bases between the two germline ends. CDR1 is SGDLS and CDR2 is YYNGEE in the germline V gene.

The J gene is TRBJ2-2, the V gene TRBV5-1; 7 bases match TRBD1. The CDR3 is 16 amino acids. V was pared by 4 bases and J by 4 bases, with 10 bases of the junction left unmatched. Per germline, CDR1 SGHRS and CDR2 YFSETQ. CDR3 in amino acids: CASSISTGVGTGELFF. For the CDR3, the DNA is TGCGCCAGCAGCATATCCACAGGGGTCGGCACCGGGGAGCTGTTTTTT.

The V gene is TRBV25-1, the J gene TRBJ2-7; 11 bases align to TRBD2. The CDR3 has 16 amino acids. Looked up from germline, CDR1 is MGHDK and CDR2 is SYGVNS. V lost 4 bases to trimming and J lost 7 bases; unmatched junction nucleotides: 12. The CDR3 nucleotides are TGTGCCAGCAGTGGAGTTTTTAGCGGGGGGGCCTGGGAGCAGTACTTC. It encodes CASSGVFSGGAWEQYF.

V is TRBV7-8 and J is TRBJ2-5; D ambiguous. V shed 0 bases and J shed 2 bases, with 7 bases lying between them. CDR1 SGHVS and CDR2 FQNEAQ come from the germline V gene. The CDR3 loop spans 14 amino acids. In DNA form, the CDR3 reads TGTGCCAGCAGCTTAGCAACAAAGCAAGAGACCCAGTACTTC. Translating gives CASSLATKQETQYF. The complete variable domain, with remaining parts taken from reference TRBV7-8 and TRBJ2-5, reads GAGVSQSPRYKVAKRGQDVALRCDPISGHVSLFWYQQALGQGPEFLTYFQNEAQLDKSGLPSDRFFAERPEGSVSTLKIQRTQQEDSAVYLCASSLATKQETQYFGPGTRLLVL.

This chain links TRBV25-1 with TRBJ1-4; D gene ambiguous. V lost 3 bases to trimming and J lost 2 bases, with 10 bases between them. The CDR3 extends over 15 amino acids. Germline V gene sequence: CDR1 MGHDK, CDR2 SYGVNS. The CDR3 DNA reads TGTGCCAGCAGTGAGGGGAGGGTTACTAATGAAAAACTGTTTTTT. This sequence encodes CASSEGRVTNEKLFF.

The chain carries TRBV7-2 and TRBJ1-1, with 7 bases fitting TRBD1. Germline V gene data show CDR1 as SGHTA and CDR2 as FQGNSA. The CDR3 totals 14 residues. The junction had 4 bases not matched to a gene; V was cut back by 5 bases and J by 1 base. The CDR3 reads CASSPRQGNTEAFF. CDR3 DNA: TGTGCCAGCAGCCCGAGACAGGGGAACACTGAAGCTTTCTTT.

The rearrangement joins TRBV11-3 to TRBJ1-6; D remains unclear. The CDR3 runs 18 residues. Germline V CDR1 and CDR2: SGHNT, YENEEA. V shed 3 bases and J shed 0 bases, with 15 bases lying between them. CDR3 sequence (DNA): TGTGCCAGCAGCTTGTACAGTCCCGGCGGCTCCTATAATTCACCCCTCCACTTT. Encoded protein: CASSLYSPGGSYNSPLHF.

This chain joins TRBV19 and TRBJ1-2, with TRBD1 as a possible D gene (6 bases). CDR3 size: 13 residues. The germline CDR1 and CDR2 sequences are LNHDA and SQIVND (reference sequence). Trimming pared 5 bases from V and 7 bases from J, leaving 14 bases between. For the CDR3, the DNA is TGTGCCAGTAGTCCGGGGGCAGGGGTTGGCTACACCTTC. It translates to CASSPGAGVGYTF.

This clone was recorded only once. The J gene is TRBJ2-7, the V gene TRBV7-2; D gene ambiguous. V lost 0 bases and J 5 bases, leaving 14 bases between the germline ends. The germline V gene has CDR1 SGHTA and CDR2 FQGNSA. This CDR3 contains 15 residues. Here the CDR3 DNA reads TGTGCCAGCAGCTTAGCGCGGTCAGGTTCTAACGAGCAGTACTTC. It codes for CASSLARSGSNEQYF.

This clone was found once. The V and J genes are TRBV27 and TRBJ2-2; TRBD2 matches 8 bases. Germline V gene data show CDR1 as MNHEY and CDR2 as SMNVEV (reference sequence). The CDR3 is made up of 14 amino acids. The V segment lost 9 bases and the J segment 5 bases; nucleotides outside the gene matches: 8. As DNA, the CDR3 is TGTGCCAGTAAGCGGGGGTCATCAACCGGGGAGCTGTTTTTT. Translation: CASKRGSSTGELFF.

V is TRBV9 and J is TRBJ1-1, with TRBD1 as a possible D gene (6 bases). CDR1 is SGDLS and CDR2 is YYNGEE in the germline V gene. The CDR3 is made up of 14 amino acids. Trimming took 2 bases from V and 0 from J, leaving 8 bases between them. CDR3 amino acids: CASSVTGLNTEAFF. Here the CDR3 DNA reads TGTGCCAGCAGCGTCACAGGGTTGAACACTGAAGCTTTCTTT.

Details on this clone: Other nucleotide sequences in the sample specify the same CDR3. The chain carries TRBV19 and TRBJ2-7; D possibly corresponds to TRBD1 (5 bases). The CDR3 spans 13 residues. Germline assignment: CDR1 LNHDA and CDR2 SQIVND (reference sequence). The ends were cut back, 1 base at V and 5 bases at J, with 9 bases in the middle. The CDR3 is CASSIAQGDEQYF. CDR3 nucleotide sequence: TGTGCCAGTAGTATAGCCCAGGGCGACGAGCAGTACTTC. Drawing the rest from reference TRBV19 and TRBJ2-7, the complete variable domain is DGGITQSPKYLFRKEGQNVTLSCEQNLNHDAMYWYRQDPGQGLRLIYYSQIVNDFQKGDIAEGYSVSREKKESFPLTVTSAQKNPTAFYLCASSIAQGDEQYFGPGTRLTVT.

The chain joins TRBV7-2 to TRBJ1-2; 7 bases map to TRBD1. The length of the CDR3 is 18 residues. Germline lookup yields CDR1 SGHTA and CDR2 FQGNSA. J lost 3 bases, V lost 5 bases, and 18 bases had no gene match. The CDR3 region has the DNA TGTGCCAGCAGCAGCTTAAGACAGGGCCGCCAGGACTACTATGGCTACACCTTC. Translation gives CASSSLRQGRQDYYGYTF.

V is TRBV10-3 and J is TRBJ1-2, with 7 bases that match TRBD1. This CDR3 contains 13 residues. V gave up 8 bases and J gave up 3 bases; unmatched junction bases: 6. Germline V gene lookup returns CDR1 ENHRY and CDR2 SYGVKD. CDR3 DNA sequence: TGTGCCATCCAGGCAGGGGGGTACTATGGCTACACCTTC. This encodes CAIQAGGYYGYTF.

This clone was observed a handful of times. DNA for the CDR3: TGTGCCAGCAGCCCAGGGGTGGTGGTGGGCGGGGAGCTGTTTTTT. This gives the protein CASSPGVVVGGELFF. The chain carries TRBV5-4 and TRBJ2-2, with D possibly being TRBD1 (6 bases). CDR3 length: 15 residues. Trimming took 4 bases from V and 7 from J, leaving 17 bases between them. Germline CDR1 and CDR2: SGHNT and YYREEE (reference sequence).

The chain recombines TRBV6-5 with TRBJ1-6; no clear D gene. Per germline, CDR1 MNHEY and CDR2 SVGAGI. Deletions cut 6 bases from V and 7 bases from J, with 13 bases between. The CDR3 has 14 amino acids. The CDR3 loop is CASRPGSNNSPLHF. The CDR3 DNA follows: TGTGCCAGCAGACCCGGGAGCAACAATTCACCCCTCCACTTT.

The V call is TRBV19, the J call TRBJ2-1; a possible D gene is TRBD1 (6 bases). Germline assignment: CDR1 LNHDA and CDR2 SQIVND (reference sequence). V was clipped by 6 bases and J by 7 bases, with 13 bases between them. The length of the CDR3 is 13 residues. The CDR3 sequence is CASRSGQGNEQFF. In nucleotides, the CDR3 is TGTGCCAGTAGGTCCGGGCAGGGGAATGAGCAGTTCTTC.